These T cell receptor beta chains were read from a single sample in a study of cytomegalovirus exposure and HLA in healthy donors. Here immunoSEQ multiplex PCR was the method, and the copy in TCRdb shows in-frame clones only, minus some. In the table there are around 150,000 clones, about 85% of which are singletons. Sequencing was done on a sample of PBMCs. The receptors derive from a human donor in good health. Both conserved end residues are trimmed from each CDR3. Size values are once, few and many counts, or a class for expanded clones, and some rows have none.

V gene	clone size	J gene	CDR3 protein
TRBV6-1	-	TRBJ2-2	ASSRYTGDTGELF
TRBV30	-	TRBJ2-3	AWTVRGRADTQY
TRBV5-1	-	TRBJ2-7	ASREGTGVSYEQY
TRBV19	-	TRBJ1-5	ASSMPGTQPQH
TRBV7-9	-	TRBJ2-1	ASSLGLASLRGEQF
TRBV2	-	TRBJ1-1	ASSEGDSRAKAF
TRBV11-2	-	TRBJ2-1	ASSFADFTF
TRBV29-1	few	TRBJ2-2	SVVGQGNTGELF
TRBV10-1	-	TRBJ2-3	ASSESVAYTDTQY
TRBV1	-	TRBJ2-2	TSSQETNRPGELF
TRBV6-5	-	TRBJ2-3	ASSRSGASTDTQY
TRBV5-1	-	TRBJ2-3	ASSLAQRGGRSDTQY
TRBV10-1	-	TRBJ2-7	ASSDLAGGYEQY
TRBV19	-	TRBJ2-7	ASSPQGVVQY
TRBV18	-	TRBJ2-7	ASSPSASYEQY
TRBV7-8	-	TRBJ1-5	ASSLQGQPQH
TRBV5-5	few	TRBJ2-7	ASSFQGSVNEQY
TRBV18	-	TRBJ1-4	ASSPTGGSNEKLF
TRBV7-2	-	TRBJ2-6	ASRHPPGANVLT
TRBV6-5	-	TRBJ1-2	ASSTGGATYGYT
TRBV6-4	-	TRBJ1-2	ASSDSMGGFYGYT
TRBV11-2	-	TRBJ2-5	ASSSDREETQY
TRBV12-5	-	TRBJ1-2	ASGNAARGEDGYT
TRBV5-4	-	TRBJ1-4	ASSSGPGTGEEKLF
TRBV18	-	TRBJ2-5	ASSLTAGGPRETQY
TRBV5-1	-	TRBJ1-1	ASSLDRGYGLDRAF
TRBV5-4	-	TRBJ1-4	ASSLLQDRGKGKLF
TRBV5-1	-	TRBJ1-6	ASSLETPRQILSGFNSPLH
TRBV19	-	TRBJ1-1	ASSLPGQVAF
TRBV9	-	TRBJ2-5	ASSVASQETQY
TRBV5-1	-	TRBJ2-3	ASSKQGENTDTQY
TRBV7-9	few	TRBJ2-7	ASSLTGPHYEQY
TRBV7-3	-	TRBJ2-1	ASSSRGSASYNEQF
TRBV27	-	TRBJ1-3	ASRRDRGAGNTIY
TRBV25-1	-	TRBJ2-7	ASSDPGQGGLEQY
TRBV19	-	TRBJ1-2	ASSTRSGVADGYT
TRBV5-6	few	TRBJ1-2	ASSLSEGGGIGYT
TRBV5-1	-	TRBJ2-1	ATRAGSSSYNEQF
TRBV21-1	-	TRBJ1-5	ASSTVPGQGRRGGNQPQH
TRBV7-9	-	TRBJ2-1	ASSLGRAGYHNEQF
TRBV2	-	TRBJ2-7	ASKVMGSSYEQY
TRBV13	-	TRBJ2-1	ASSLGSRPYNEQF
TRBV7-9	-	TRBJ2-5	ASSSPGGQETQY
TRBV4-1	-	TRBJ2-7	ASSDLYRGEQY
TRBV6-6	-	TRBJ1-2	ASSPGTGSVGYT
TRBV19	-	TRBJ1-2	AAGGRGDYGYT
TRBV30	once	TRBJ2-3	AWSSRNNAGGLYTQY
TRBV5-1	-	TRBJ2-7	ASSLRQDYEQY
TRBV5-6	once	TRBJ2-1	ASSPRAYPPNEQF
TRBV2	once	TRBJ2-3	ASSDRTSGADTQY
TRBV5-1	few	TRBJ1-1	ASSSTVTNPEAF
TRBV27	-	TRBJ2-3	ASGLAGRVKDTQY